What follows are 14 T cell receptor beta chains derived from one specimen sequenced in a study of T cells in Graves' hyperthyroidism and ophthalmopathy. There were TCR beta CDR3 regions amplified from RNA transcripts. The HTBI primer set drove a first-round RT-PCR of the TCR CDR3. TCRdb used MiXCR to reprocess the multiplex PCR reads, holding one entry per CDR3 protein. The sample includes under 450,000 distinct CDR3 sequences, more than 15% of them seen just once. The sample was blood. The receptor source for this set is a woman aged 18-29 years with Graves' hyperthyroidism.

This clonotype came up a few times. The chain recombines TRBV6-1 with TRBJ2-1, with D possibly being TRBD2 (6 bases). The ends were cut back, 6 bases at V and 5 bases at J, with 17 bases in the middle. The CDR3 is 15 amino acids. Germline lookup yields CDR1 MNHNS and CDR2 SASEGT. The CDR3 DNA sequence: TGTGCCAGCAGGGCTTCTTGGCGGGGACACAATGAGCAGTTCTTC. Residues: CASRASWRGHNEQFF.

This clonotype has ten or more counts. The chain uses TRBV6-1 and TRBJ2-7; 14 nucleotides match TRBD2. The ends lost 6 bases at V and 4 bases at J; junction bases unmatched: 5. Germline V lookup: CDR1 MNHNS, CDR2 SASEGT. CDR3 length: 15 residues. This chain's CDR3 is CASRTGTSGSYEQYF. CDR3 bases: TGTGCCAGCAGGACCGGGACTAGCGGGAGTTACGAGCAGTACTTC.

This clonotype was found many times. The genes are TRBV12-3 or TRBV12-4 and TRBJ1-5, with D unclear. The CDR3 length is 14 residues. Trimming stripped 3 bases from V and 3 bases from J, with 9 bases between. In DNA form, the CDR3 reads TGTGCCAGCAGTTTGAATAGTCCCAATCAGCCCCAGCATTTT. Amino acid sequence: CASSLNSPNQPQHF.

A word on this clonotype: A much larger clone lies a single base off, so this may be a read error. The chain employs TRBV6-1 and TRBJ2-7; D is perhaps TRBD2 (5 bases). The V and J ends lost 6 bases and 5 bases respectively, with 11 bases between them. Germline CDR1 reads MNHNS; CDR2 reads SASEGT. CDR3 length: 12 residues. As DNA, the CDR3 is TGTGCCAGCAGGGGAGCCCCCCACGAGCAGTACTTC. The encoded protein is CASRGAPHEQYF.

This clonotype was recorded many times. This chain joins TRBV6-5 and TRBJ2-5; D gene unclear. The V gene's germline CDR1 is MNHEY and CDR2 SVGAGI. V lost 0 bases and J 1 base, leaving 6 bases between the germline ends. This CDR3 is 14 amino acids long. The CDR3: CASSYSVGQETQYF. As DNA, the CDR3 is TGTGCCAGCAGTTACTCGGTGGGCCAAGAGACCCAGTACTTC.

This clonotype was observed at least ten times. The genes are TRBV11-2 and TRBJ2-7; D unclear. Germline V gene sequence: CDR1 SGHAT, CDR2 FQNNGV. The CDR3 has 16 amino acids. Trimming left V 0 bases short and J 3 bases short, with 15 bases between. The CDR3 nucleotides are TGTGCCAGCAGCTTAGATTCTAGTTGGTTCGGCTACGAGCAGTACTTC. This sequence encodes CASSLDSSWFGYEQYF. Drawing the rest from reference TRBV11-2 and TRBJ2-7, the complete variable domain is EAGVAQSPRYKIIEKRQSVAFWCNPISGHATLYWYQQILGQGPKLLIQFQNNGVVDDSQLPKDRFSAERLKGVDSTLKIQPAKLEDSAVYLCASSLDSSWFGYEQYFGPGTRLTVT.

In DNA form, the CDR3 reads TGTGCCAGTAGTGCGGGGGGCCCCATTCAGTACTTC. This codes for CASSAGGPIQYF. The gene calls are TRBV19 and TRBJ2-4, with 8 bases matching TRBD2. This CDR3 region has 12 residues. Germline trimming cut 5 bases from V and 9 bases from J; bases unmatched to any gene: 3. Germline V gene data show CDR1 as LNHDA and CDR2 as SQIVND (reference sequence).

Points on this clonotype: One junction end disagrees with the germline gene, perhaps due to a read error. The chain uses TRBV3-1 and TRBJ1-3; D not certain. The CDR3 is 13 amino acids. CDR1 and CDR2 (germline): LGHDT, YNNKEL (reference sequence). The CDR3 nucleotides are TGTGCCAGCTCCCCGGGCTCTGAAAACACCATATATTTT. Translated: CASSPGSENTIYF.

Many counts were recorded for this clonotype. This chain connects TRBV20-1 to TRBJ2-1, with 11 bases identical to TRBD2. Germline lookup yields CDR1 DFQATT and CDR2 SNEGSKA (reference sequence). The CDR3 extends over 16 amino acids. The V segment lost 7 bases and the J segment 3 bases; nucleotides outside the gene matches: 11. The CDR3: CSGGLAGGRGYNEQFF. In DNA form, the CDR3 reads TGCAGTGGGGGGCTAGCGGGAGGCCGAGGCTACAATGAGCAGTTCTTC.

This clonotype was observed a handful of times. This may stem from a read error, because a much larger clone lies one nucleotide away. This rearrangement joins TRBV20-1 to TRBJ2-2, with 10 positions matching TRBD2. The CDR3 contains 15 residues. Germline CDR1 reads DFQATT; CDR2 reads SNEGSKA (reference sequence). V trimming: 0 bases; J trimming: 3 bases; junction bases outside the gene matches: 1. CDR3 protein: CSARDLAGDTGELFF. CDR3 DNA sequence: TGCAGTGCTAGAGATCTAGCGGGAGACACCGGGGAGCTGTTTTTT.

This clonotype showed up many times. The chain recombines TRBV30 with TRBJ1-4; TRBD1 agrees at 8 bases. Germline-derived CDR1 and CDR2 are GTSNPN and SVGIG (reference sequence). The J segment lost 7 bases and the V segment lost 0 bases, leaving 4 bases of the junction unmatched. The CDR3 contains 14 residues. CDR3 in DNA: TGTGCCTGGAGTGTACAGGGGGGAAGTGAAAAACTGTTTTTT. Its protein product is CAWSVQGGSEKLFF.

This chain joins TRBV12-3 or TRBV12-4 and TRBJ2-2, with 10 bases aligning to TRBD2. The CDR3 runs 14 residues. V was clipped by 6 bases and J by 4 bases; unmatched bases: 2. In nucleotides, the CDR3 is TGTGCCAGCAGGGTAGCGGGGGGCACCGGGGAGCTGTTTTTT. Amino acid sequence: CASRVAGGTGELFF.

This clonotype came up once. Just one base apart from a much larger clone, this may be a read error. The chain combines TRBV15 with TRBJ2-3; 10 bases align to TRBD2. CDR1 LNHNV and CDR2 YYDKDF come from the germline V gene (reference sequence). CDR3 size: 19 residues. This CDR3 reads CATSRDWDERGGRPDAQYF. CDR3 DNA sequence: TGTGCCACCAGCAGAGATTGGGATGAGCGGGGGGGCCGGCCAGATGCGCAGTATTTT.

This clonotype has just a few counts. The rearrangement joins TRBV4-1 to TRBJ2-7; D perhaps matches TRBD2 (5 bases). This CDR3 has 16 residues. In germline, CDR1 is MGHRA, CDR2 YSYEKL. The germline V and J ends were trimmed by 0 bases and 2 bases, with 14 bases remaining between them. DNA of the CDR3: TGCGCCAGCAGCCAAGATTCCCGAGACGGGACCTACGAGCAGTACTTC. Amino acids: CASSQDSRDGTYEQYF.